These 18 T cell receptor beta chains originate from one sample sequenced in a study of glioma-infiltrating T cells. Amplification of TCR alpha and beta CDR3 regions from RNA used iRepertoire nested multiplex PCR. TCRdb reprocessed the multiplex PCR reads via MiXCR and lists one record per CDR3 protein. The sample carries about 140,000 distinct CDR3 sequences, about two fifths recorded once. Sequencing was performed on glioma tissue, nonneoplastic brain tissue, or PBMCs (not recorded which). All receptors derive from a human donor with low-grade glioma or glioblastoma, undergoing nonglioma brain surgery, or in good health (not recorded which).

The V gene is TRBV20-1, the J gene TRBJ1-2; D gene unclear. The CDR3 contains 12 residues. The germline gives CDR1 DFQATT, CDR2 SNEGSKA (reference sequence). Trimming shortened V by 3 bases and J by 3 bases, and 8 bases separated the two germline ends. The CDR3 region has the DNA TGCAGTGCTAGTGCGAGCTACTATGGCTACACCTTC. As protein: CSASASYYGYTF.

V gene TRBV12-3 or TRBV12-4 combines with J gene TRBJ1-6; TRBD1 is a possible D gene (6 bases). Trimming cost V 6 bases and J 9 bases, with 15 bases left between them. The CDR3 contains 14 residues. The CDR3 loop is CASSYRASGSPLHF. The CDR3, as DNA: TGTGCCAGCAGCTACAGGGCTTCTGGTTCACCCCTCCACTTT.

There are a few counts of this clonotype. The chain uses TRBV27 and TRBJ2-7, with 7 bases matching TRBD1. CDR3 size: 13 residues. The V gene end was trimmed by 1 base and the J gene end by 4 bases; junction bases not matched to a gene: 1. CDR1 and CDR2 from the germline V gene are MNHEY and SMNVEV (reference sequence). CDR3 coding DNA: TGTGCCAGCAGTTTATTACAGGGGTACGAGCAGTACTTC. Amino acids: CASSLLQGYEQYF.

The chain recombines TRBV12-3 or TRBV12-4 with TRBJ2-3; 11 positions match TRBD1. This CDR3 has 14 amino acids. V was clipped by 5 bases and J by 6 bases; unmatched bases: 4. CDR3 loop: CASSQDRGRDTQYF. The CDR3 bases are TGTGCCAGCAGTCAGGACAGGGGGCGCGATACGCAGTATTTT.

This clonotype came up many times. The chain joins TRBV6-1 to TRBJ1-6; TRBD1 aligns across 7 bases. The germline CDR1 and CDR2 sequences are MNHNS and SASEGT. V lost 7 bases to trimming and J lost 3 bases; unmatched junction nucleotides: 9. CDR3 length: 16 residues. The CDR3 DNA reads TGTGCCAGCATTTTGATCAGGGGGAACTATAATTCACCCCTCCACTTT. It encodes CASILIRGNYNSPLHF.

V usage is TRBV20-1 and J usage is TRBJ1-1, with no clear D. V lost 6 bases and J lost 1, with 15 bases in between. Looked up from germline, CDR1 is DFQATT and CDR2 is SNEGSKA (reference sequence). This CDR3 is built from 14 residues. The CDR3 sequence: CSAPRPGKNTEAFF. The CDR3 nucleotides are TGCAGTGCACCTCGCCCGGGGAAGAACACTGAAGCTTTCTTT.

This clonotype was recorded a few times. The rearrangement joins TRBV7-9 to TRBJ2-3; D gene uncertain. This CDR3 has 14 residues. CDR1 SEHNR and CDR2 FQNEAQ come from the germline V gene (reference sequence). V shed 3 bases and J shed 0 bases, with 7 bases lying between them. CDR3 sequence: CASSFRQSTDTQYF. The CDR3 bases are TGTGCCAGCAGCTTCCGACAAAGCACAGATACGCAGTATTTT.

The rearrangement links TRBV6-1 to TRBJ1-1, with D tentatively TRBD1 (5 bases). Trimming took off 4 bases at V and 6 bases at J, with 9 bases between the two ends. Germline loops: CDR1 MNHNS, CDR2 SASEGT. The CDR3 length is 12 residues. The CDR3 spells CASSGPTAEAFF. As DNA, the CDR3 is TGTGCCAGCAGTGGTCCGACAGCTGAAGCTTTCTTT.

The genes are TRBV20-1 and TRBJ2-1, with D perhaps assigned TRBD1 or TRBD2 (5 bases each). V was shortened by 5 bases and J by 0 bases, with 14 bases between the two germline ends. CDR1 DFQATT and CDR2 SNEGSKA come from the germline V gene (reference sequence). The CDR3 contains 15 residues. The CDR3 DNA reads as TGCAGTGCTTCCGGGACCTCCGACTCCTACAATGAGCAGTTCTTC. Translating it yields CSASGTSDSYNEQFF.

The chain carries TRBV27 and TRBJ2-1; 12 nucleotides line up with TRBD2. V gave up 3 bases and J gave up 9 bases; unmatched junction bases: 3. The CDR3 covers 14 residues. CDR1 MNHEY and CDR2 SMNVEV come from the germline V gene (reference sequence). This chain's CDR3 is CASSFEGLAGEQFF. The CDR3 nucleotides read TGTGCCAGCAGTTTCGAGGGACTAGCGGGTGAGCAGTTCTTC.

This clonotype was seen a few times. The rearrangement uses TRBV15 and TRBJ2-1; 8 bases agree with TRBD1. Germline V lookup: CDR1 LNHNV, CDR2 YYDKDF (reference sequence). The CDR3 contains 17 residues. V was clipped by 0 bases and J by 5 bases; unmatched bases: 9. CDR3 coding DNA: TGTGCCACCAGCAGAGATGGACAGGGTATATGGGACAATGAGCAGTTCTTC. This sequence encodes CATSRDGQGIWDNEQFF.

This clonotype was observed a handful of times. The rearrangement uses TRBV20-1 and TRBJ1-1; no clear D. The CDR3 spans 14 residues. Germline V CDR1 and CDR2: DFQATT, SNEGSKA (reference sequence). Trimming removed 3 bases from V and 1 base from J, with 12 bases in between. The CDR3 DNA reads TGCAGTGCTAGTAACCCGCGATCGAACACTGAAGCTTTCTTT. It translates to CSASNPRSNTEAFF.

This clonotype was found a few times. The J gene is TRBJ1-1, the V gene TRBV27; 7 bases are a match to TRBD1. The CDR3 is made up of 17 amino acids. Germline lookup yields CDR1 MNHEY and CDR2 SMNVEV (reference sequence). The J segment lost 3 bases and the V segment lost 0 bases, leaving 10 bases of the junction unmatched. The CDR3 protein is CASSLSGGSTGDTEAFF. The CDR3 DNA reads TGTGCCAGCAGTTTATCGGGGGGATCTACAGGGGACACTGAAGCTTTCTTT.

The genes are TRBV4-1 and TRBJ2-1, with D possibly matching TRBD2 (5 bases). The V end was cut by 2 bases, the J end by 7 bases, with 9 bases between. Germline V lookup: CDR1 MGHRA, CDR2 YSYEKL. The CDR3 totals 13 residues. In DNA, the CDR3 is TGCGCCAGCAGCCAACCGGGGAGAAATGAGCAGTTCTTC. This gives the protein CASSQPGRNEQFF.

The chain uses TRBV3-1 and TRBJ1-2; TRBD1 matches 9 bases. Trimming removed 5 bases from V and 4 bases from J; junction bases left unmatched: 5. Germline CDR1 is LGHDT and CDR2 is YNNKEL (reference sequence). The CDR3 consists of 14 residues. The CDR3 region is CASSLGQGGYGYTF. In DNA form, the CDR3 reads TGTGCCAGCAGCTTGGGACAGGGAGGCTATGGCTACACCTTC.

The chain combines TRBV7-2 with TRBJ2-2; D is ambiguous. This CDR3 has 16 amino acids. CDR1 and CDR2 (germline): SGHTA, FQGNSA. V was clipped by 2 bases and J by 0 bases, with 10 bases between them. The CDR3 loop reads CASSLPRRTNTGELFF. In nucleotides, the CDR3 is TGTGCCAGCAGCTTACCGCGCAGAACGAACACCGGGGAGCTGTTTTTT.

The J gene is TRBJ2-5, the V gene TRBV19; no clear D. The CDR3 extends over 13 amino acids. Trimming stripped 4 bases from V and 0 bases from J, with 6 bases between. The germline V gene has CDR1 LNHDA and CDR2 SQIVND (reference sequence). The CDR3 DNA reads as TGTGCCAGTAGTAATTCTGACCAAGAGACCCAGTACTTC. Residues: CASSNSDQETQYF.

Comment on this clonotype: With a much larger clone just one base away, this may be a read error. The rearrangement uses TRBV28 and TRBJ1-1; possible D gene TRBD1, 5 bases. CDR1 is MDHEN, CDR2 SYDVKM, per germline. V gave up 6 bases and J gave up 9 bases, with 14 bases separating them. This CDR3 has 12 amino acids. CDR3 protein: CASREGQWKAFF. The DNA of the CDR3 is TGTGCCAGCAGAGAGGGGCAGTGGAAAGCTTTCTTT. Variable domain in full (rest from reference TRBV28 and TRBJ1-1): DVKVTQSSRYLVKRTGEKVFLECVQDMDHENMFWYRQDPGLGLRLIYFSYDVKMKEKGDIPEGYSVSREKKERFSLILESASTNQTSMYLCASREGQWKAFFGQGTRLTVV.